Described below is a single T cell receptor beta chain sequence and its context. Its target is unknown. The record originates from a study of shared clonotypes between healthy human individuals. Researchers ran the assay at a deep level. Clones were read by immunoSEQ multiplex PCR, and TCRdb kept only the in-frame ones, dropping some. The table records around 500,000 clones, 70% to 85% of them present only once. Germline CDR1 is MNHNS and CDR2 is SASEGT. The CDR3 consists of 14 residues. General study findings and limits: In having few donors, the study represented limited genetic and exposure-history diversity.

This clonotype was obtained from a woman aged 40-49 years in good health. Some clones in this sample may be carry-over from other donors' samples. V is TRBV6-1 and J is TRBJ2-5; TRBD1 matches 8 bases. The J call may not be correct, given that the DNA end is closer to TRBJ2-7. Material: PBMCs. The chain's CDR3 is CASRGDRYSYEQYF. Written as DNA, the CDR3 is TGTGCCAGCAGGGGGGACAGGTATTCATACGAGCAGTACTTC.